What follows are 10 T cell receptor beta chains derived from one specimen sequenced in a study of CD8 T cells in Susac syndrome. RNA in amounts of 0.5 to 1 ug was reverse transcribed with random hexamers. MiXCR was run by TCRdb on the immunoSEQ multiplex PCR reads, yielding one entry per CDR3 protein. The table lists about 130,000 distinct CDR3 sequences, around nine tenths of them singletons. The sample was CD8+ T cells from PBMCs. Receptors originate from a human donor with multiple sclerosis.

The chain joins TRBV13 to TRBJ2-5; TRBD2 matches 7 bases. V shed 4 bases and J 0 bases; nucleotides not matched to a gene: 5. CDR1 PRHDT and CDR2 FYEKMQ come from the germline V gene (reference sequence). The CDR3 runs to 15 residues. CDR3 residues: CASSSTSSYQETQYF. The DNA of the CDR3 is TGTGCCAGCAGCTCGACTAGCTCCTACCAAGAGACCCAGTACTTC.

This chain links TRBV15 with TRBJ2-2; 8 bases are shared with TRBD1. The CDR3 runs to 14 residues. In germline, CDR1 is LNHNV, CDR2 YYDKDF (reference sequence). The junction had 3 bases not matched to a gene; V was cut back by 1 base and J by 8 bases. The chain's CDR3 is CATSRATGAGELFF. In DNA, the CDR3 is TGTGCCACCAGCAGAGCGACAGGGGCGGGGGAGCTGTTTTTT. Filled out from reference TRBV15 and TRBJ2-2, the complete variable domain reads DAMVIQNPRYQVTQFGKPVTLSCSQTLNHNVMYWYQQKSSQAPKLLFHYYDKDFNNEADTPDNFQSRRPNTSFCFLDIRSPGLGDTAMYLCATSRATGAGELFFGEGSRLTVL.

V and J are TRBV28 and TRBJ1-5; D is undetermined. V was shortened by 1 base and J by 3 bases, with 13 bases between the two germline ends. The germline V gene has CDR1 MDHEN and CDR2 SYDVKM. CDR3 size: 16 residues. DNA of the CDR3: TGTGCCAGCAGTTTATCCGGAACAGAAGACAATCAGCCCCAGCATTTT. The encoded protein is CASSLSGTEDNQPQHF.

V usage is TRBV29-1 and J usage is TRBJ2-3; tentatively, D is TRBD1 or TRBD2 (5 bases each). CDR1 SQVTM and CDR2 ANQGSEA come from the germline V gene. This CDR3 region has 14 residues. The V gene lost 1 base and the J gene lost 0 bases, with 8 bases spanning the gap. This chain's CDR3 is CSVEGDGSTDTQYF. The CDR3 bases are TGCAGCGTTGAAGGGGACGGGAGCACAGATACGCAGTATTTT.

The chain is built from TRBV12-3 or TRBV12-4 and TRBJ2-7; D is unresolved. The CDR3 loop spans 13 amino acids. Trimming took 3 bases from V and 3 from J, leaving 9 bases between them. The CDR3 sequence: CASSFGPHYEQYF. In DNA form, the CDR3 reads TGTGCCAGCAGTTTCGGGCCCCACTACGAGCAGTACTTC.

The chain has TRBV27 and TRBJ2-1; tentative D call: TRBD2 (6 bases). The CDR3 is 16 residues long. V shed 4 bases and J shed 0 bases, with 13 bases lying between them. CDR1 is MNHEY, CDR2 SMNVEV, per germline (reference sequence). The CDR3 nucleotides are TGTGCCAGCAGTTCCTTAGCGGTTATCTCCTACAATGAGCAGTTCTTC. Encoded protein: CASSSLAVISYNEQFF.

The CDR3 DNA follows: TGTGCCAGCAGTTACATAGGGTCTGGTATGAACACTGAAGCTTTCTTT. Amino acid sequence: CASSYIGSGMNTEAFF. This chain links TRBV6-2 or TRBV6-3 with TRBJ1-1, with unresolved D. The CDR3 extends over 16 amino acids. Per germline, CDR1 MNHEY and CDR2 SVGEGT. The V and J ends lost 2 bases and 0 bases respectively, with 13 bases between them.

The V gene is TRBV20-1, the J gene TRBJ2-5, with TRBD2 identical over 7 bases. Trimming took 3 bases from V and 5 from J; bases not matched to a gene: 12. The germline V gene has CDR1 DFQATT and CDR2 SNEGSKA (reference sequence). This CDR3 is built from 15 residues. CDR3 residues: CSASITSVQLETQYF. The CDR3 bases are TGCAGTGCTAGTATAACTAGCGTGCAATTGGAGACCCAGTACTTC.

The rearrangement links TRBV7-9 to TRBJ2-3; D possibly corresponds to TRBD2 (6 bases). The CDR3 spans 15 residues. Germline V gene data show CDR1 as SEHNR and CDR2 as FQNEAQ (reference sequence). The V and J ends lost 6 bases and 4 bases respectively, with 17 bases between them. Written as DNA, the CDR3 is TGTGCCAGCAGGACCGGGTCCCGGAGGGCAGATACGCAGTATTTT. Protein: CASRTGSRRADTQYF.

The chain combines TRBV23-1 with TRBJ2-7; D is perhaps TRBD1 (8 bases). TRBV23-1 is marked as an open reading frame, function uncertain. This CDR3 spans 17 amino acids. Trimming stripped 0 bases from V and 3 bases from J, with 18 bases between. The CDR3 bases are TGCGCCAGCAGTCAATCCAGGGGGGGACAGGTGGACTACGAGCAGTACTTC. Translated, it gives CASSQSRGGQVDYEQYF.